This T cell receptor (beta chain) was sequenced for a study of OX40 agonist ivuxolimab in advanced cancers. Patients had blood sampled at baseline and again on cycle 4 day 1 and cycle 7 day 1. This clone was detected only once. The table came from immunoSEQ multiplex PCR; TCRdb's copy has only in-frame clones and leaves some out. The data hold approximately 60,000 clones, with nearly 85% observed a single time. The V gene's germline CDR1 is LNHNV and CDR2 YYDKDF (reference sequence). The CDR3 extends over 13 amino acids. V lost 0 bases and J 3 bases, leaving 6 bases between the germline ends. Sequencing was performed on CD4+ or CD8+ T cells sorted from blood, taken in a trial of the OX40 agonist ivuxolimab. The chain recombines TRBV15 with TRBJ2-7, with no clear D. This TCR derives from an adult with an advanced solid tumor such as melanoma, head and neck, liver or kidney cancer. The CDR3 loop is CATSRENSYEQYF. The CDR3 DNA is TGTGCCACCAGCAGAGAGAACAGCTACGAGCAGTACTTC.